One and the same sample provided the 25 T cell receptor beta chains below, sequenced in a study of cytomegalovirus exposure and HLA in healthy donors. With 60 Vbeta and 13 Jbeta primers, the PCR was carried out. Here immunoSEQ multiplex PCR was the method, and the copy in TCRdb shows in-frame clones only, minus some. The sample lists 180,000 or so clones, over 80% occurring once. Material: PBMCs. The receptors were gathered from a girl between 10 and 17 years old in good health and CMV-seropositive.

J is TRBJ1-6 and V is TRBV5-1; D may be TRBD1 (5 bases). Germline V gene lookup returns CDR1 SGHRS and CDR2 YFSETQ. The ends were cut back, 0 bases at V and 10 bases at J, with 11 bases in the middle. The CDR3 extends over 14 amino acids. CDR3 region: CASSLGGRASPLHF. The CDR3 nucleotides read TGCGCCAGCAGCTTGGGTGGCAGGGCCTCACCCCTCCACTTT. The full variable domain, completed using reference TRBV5-1 and TRBJ1-6, is KAGVTQTPRYLIKTRGQQVTLSCSPISGHRSVSWYQQTPGQGLQFLFEYFSETQRNKGNFPGRFSGRQFSNSRSEMNVSTLELGDSALYLCASSLGGRASPLHFGNGTRLTVT.

The chain recombines TRBV30 with TRBJ1-2, with 8 bases aligning to TRBD1. Germline CDR1 GTSNPN, CDR2 SVGIG (reference sequence). V trimming: 3 bases; J trimming: 4 bases; junction bases outside the gene matches: 10. This CDR3 comprises 15 residues. CDR3 DNA: TGTGCCTGGAGACGCCTTACAGGGGGTAGCTATGGCTACACCTTC. Translated, it gives CAWRRLTGGSYGYTF. Full variable domain (outside the CDR3, taken from reference TRBV30 and TRBJ1-2): SQTIHQWPATLVQPVGSPLSLECTVEGTSNPNLYWYRQAAGRGLQLLFYSVGIGQISSEVPQNLSASRPQDRQFILSSKKLLLSDSGFYLCAWRRLTGGSYGYTFGSGTRLTVV.

This clone was recorded once. The chain combines TRBV29-1 with TRBJ2-7; 7 bases agree with TRBD2. Germline V gene sequence: CDR1 SQVTM, CDR2 ANQGSEA. The CDR3 has 15 amino acids. Trimming removed 3 bases from V and 3 bases from J; junction bases left unmatched: 11. In DNA form, the CDR3 reads TGCAGCGTTGAGGGGATAGCTAGCGGCGACTACGAGCAGTACTTC. Protein product: CSVEGIASGDYEQYF.

With respect to this clone: The same CDR3 is also encoded by other DNA sequences in this sample. This sequence joins TRBV6-5 and TRBJ1-2; 7 bases fit TRBD1. The V and J ends lost 6 bases and 2 bases, in that order; junction bases with no gene match: 3. Germline-derived CDR1 and CDR2 are MNHEY and SVGAGI. This CDR3 is 13 amino acids long. The CDR3 loop is CASSLGQNYGYTF. For the CDR3, the DNA is TGTGCCAGCAGCTTGGGACAGAACTATGGCTACACCTTC.

The rearrangement joins TRBV7-6 to TRBJ2-7; 10 positions agree with TRBD1. The CDR3 sequence is 18 residues long. V lost 1 base to trimming and J lost 3 bases; unmatched junction nucleotides: 12. The germline gives CDR1 SGHVS, CDR2 FNYEAQ. The CDR3 loop is CASSLVSSDRGPIYEQYF. DNA for the CDR3: TGTGCCAGCAGCTTAGTGAGTTCCGACAGGGGGCCTATCTACGAGCAGTACTTC. Combining the CDR3 with reference TRBV7-6 and TRBJ2-7 gives the whole variable domain GAGVSQSPRYKVTKRGQDVALRCDPISGHVSLYWYRQALGQGPEFLTYFNYEAQQDKSGLPNDRFSAERPEGSISTLTIQRTEQRDSAMYRCASSLVSSDRGPIYEQYFGPGTRLTVT.

The chain combines TRBV19 with TRBJ2-7, with 9 bases aligning to TRBD2. The CDR3 runs 15 residues. With 3 bases clipped from V and 3 bases from J, the junction kept 6 bases outside the gene matches. CDR1 is LNHDA and CDR2 is SQIVND in the germline V gene (reference sequence). CDR3 DNA sequence: TGTGCCAGTAGTATCTCCCTAGCGGGAATCTACGAGCAGTACTTC. Translation gives CASSISLAGIYEQYF.

This chain connects TRBV6-4 to TRBJ2-3, with 9 nucleotides matching TRBD2. J lost 3 bases, V lost 2 bases, and 3 bases had no gene match. Germline V gene data show CDR1 as MRHNA and CDR2 as SNTAGT. The CDR3 extends over 15 amino acids. The CDR3 loop reads CASSDTGLATDTQYF. The CDR3 DNA reads TGTGCCAGCAGTGACACGGGACTAGCAACAGATACGCAGTATTTT.

Only one count was recorded for this clone. The chain joins TRBV6-5 to TRBJ1-4; 9 bases are shared with TRBD1. The CDR3 has 15 residues. Germline V gene lookup returns CDR1 MNHEY and CDR2 SVGAGI. V lost 4 bases and J lost 7; bases outside the gene matches: 7. CDR3 nucleotides: TGTGCCAGCAGTTTGAACAGGGGGCGCGGTGAAAAACTGTTTTTT. Encoded protein: CASSLNRGRGEKLFF.

The rearrangement uses TRBV4-1 and TRBJ2-1, with 7 bases fitting TRBD2. The V gene end was trimmed by 0 bases and the J gene end by 4 bases; junction bases not matched to a gene: 6. This CDR3 comprises 16 residues. Germline V CDR1 and CDR2: MGHRA, YSYEKL. The CDR3 sequence: CASSQDPLAEYNEQFF. The CDR3 bases are TGCGCCAGCAGCCAAGACCCCCTAGCGGAGTACAATGAGCAGTTCTTC.

The V call is TRBV14, the J call TRBJ2-3; TRBD1 agrees at 7 bases. Trimming removed 4 bases from V and 2 bases from J; junction bases left unmatched: 6. The CDR3 is 15 residues long. Germline CDR1 is SGHDN and CDR2 is FVKESK. CDR3 residues: CASSLRDRSTDTQYF. DNA of the CDR3: TGTGCCAGCAGCCTCCGGGACAGATCCACAGATACGCAGTATTTT.

This chain uses TRBV5-1 with TRBJ2-5, with 8 bases fitting TRBD2. The CDR3 is made up of 14 amino acids. V dropped 4 bases and J dropped 5; count of bases not matched to a gene: 7. CDR1 and CDR2 (germline): SGHRS, YFSETQ. DNA of the CDR3: TGCGCCAGCAGCCCGGGGGGGCGGAGGGAGACCCAGTACTTC. Translation gives CASSPGGRRETQYF.

The V call is TRBV7-8, the J call TRBJ2-7; D possibly corresponds to TRBD1 (5 bases). The germline gives CDR1 SGHVS, CDR2 FQNEAQ. V was clipped by 1 base and J by 3 bases, with 13 bases between them. There are 15 residues in the CDR3. CDR3 amino acids: CASSLEVGESYEQYF. DNA for the CDR3: TGTGCCAGCAGCTTAGAGGTAGGGGAAAGCTACGAGCAGTACTTC.

This chain uses TRBV7-9 with TRBJ2-2, with TRBD2 matching 7 bases. In germline, CDR1 is SEHNR, CDR2 FQNEAQ (reference sequence). This CDR3 spans 18 amino acids. Trimming took 5 bases from V and 2 from J; bases not matched to a gene: 14. CDR3 residues: CASSQGTLAGVNTGELFF. The DNA of the CDR3 is TGTGCCAGCAGCCAAGGAACCTTGGCGGGAGTTAACACCGGGGAGCTGTTTTTT. Full variable domain (rest looked up from reference TRBV7-9 and TRBJ2-2): DTGVSQNPRHKITKRGQNVTFRCDPISEHNRLYWYRQTLGQGPEFLTYFQNEAQLEKSRLLSDRFSAERPKGSFSTLEIQRTEQGDSAMYLCASSQGTLAGVNTGELFFGEGSRLTVL.

In this sample, this clone turned up a few times. CDR3 sequence (DNA): TGTGCCAGCAGCGAGGCCGTATTGAACACCGGGGAGCTGTTTTTT. It codes for CASSEAVLNTGELFF. The chain combines TRBV7-9 with TRBJ2-2; D is ambiguous. V lost 5 bases and J lost 1, with 11 bases in between. CDR1 and CDR2 from the germline V gene are SEHNR and FQNEAQ (reference sequence). The CDR3 loop spans 15 amino acids.

This chain joins TRBV25-1 and TRBJ2-1; D possibly corresponds to TRBD2 (6 bases). This CDR3 comprises 17 residues. Germline V lookup: CDR1 MGHDK, CDR2 SYGVNS. V was trimmed by 2 bases and J by 9 bases, leaving 23 bases between them. The DNA of the CDR3 is TGTGCCAGCAGTGAACTGGTAGGAATCGGGAGCGGGCTTGAGCAGTTCTTC. It translates to CASSELVGIGSGLEQFF.

In this sample, this clone turned up once. The chain has TRBV27 and TRBJ2-3, with D possibly TRBD2 on 5 matching bases. Trimming pared 3 bases from V and 0 bases from J, leaving 13 bases between. The germline gives CDR1 MNHEY, CDR2 SMNVEV (reference sequence). The CDR3 runs 16 residues. The CDR3 region has the DNA TGTGCCAGCAGTTTCAGCGGAGATTCTAGCACAGATACGCAGTATTTT. Translation: CASSFSGDSSTDTQYF.

V gene TRBV25-1 combines with J gene TRBJ1-2; 8 positions agree with TRBD1. V trimming: 2 bases; J trimming: 8 bases; junction bases outside the gene matches: 4. CDR1 and CDR2 (germline): MGHDK, SYGVNS. The CDR3 is made up of 13 amino acids. CDR3 nucleotide sequence: TGTGCCAGCAGTGAACAGGGGGCAGGAGGCTACACCTTC. Its translation: CASSEQGAGGYTF.

The chain's CDR3 is CASSLVGQGGDEQFF. The CDR3 DNA sequence: TGTGCCAGCAGCTTAGTGGGACAGGGAGGGGATGAGCAGTTCTTC. The gene calls are TRBV7-2 and TRBJ2-1, with 9 bases lining up with TRBD1. CDR1 and CDR2 (germline): SGHTA, FQGNSA. This CDR3 region has 15 residues. The V gene end was trimmed by 1 base and the J gene end by 8 bases; junction bases not matched to a gene: 6.

This sequence joins TRBV6-5 and TRBJ1-1; TRBD1 matches 7 bases. Germline CDR1 MNHEY, CDR2 SVGAGI. J gave up 6 bases and V 5 bases, and 9 bases lay outside the gene matches. This CDR3 is built from 14 residues. CDR3 residues: CASSRGQVGAEAFF. The CDR3, as DNA: TGTGCCAGCAGTCGAGGACAGGTAGGAGCTGAAGCTTTCTTT.

The V call is TRBV27, the J call TRBJ1-5; D is perhaps TRBD1 (5 bases). CDR3 size: 15 residues. V lost 3 bases, J lost 0 bases, and 9 bases lay in between. Germline values: CDR1 MNHEY, CDR2 SMNVEV (reference sequence). The DNA for the CDR3 is TGTGCCAGCAGTTTGACAGCAAATAGCAATCAGCCCCAGCATTTT. Its protein is CASSLTANSNQPQHF.

This rearrangement joins TRBV10-3 to TRBJ1-1; D might be TRBD1 (6 bases). Germline V gives CDR1 ENHRY, CDR2 SYGVKD. The CDR3 contains 15 residues. The V and J ends lost 2 bases and 1 base respectively, with 11 bases between them. The CDR3 loop is CAISEQGLRNTEAFF. In nucleotides, the CDR3 is TGTGCCATCAGTGAGCAGGGGCTCCGGAACACTGAAGCTTTCTTT.

The chain links TRBV5-1 to TRBJ2-3, with D tentatively TRBD2 (7 bases). The CDR3 length is 16 residues. V lost 4 bases and J 1 base, leaving 16 bases between the germline ends. Looked up from germline, CDR1 is SGHRS and CDR2 is YFSETQ. CDR3 in amino acids: CASSGGARSGTDTQYF. CDR3 in DNA: TGCGCCAGCAGCGGGGGGGCGCGGAGTGGCACAGATACGCAGTATTTT. The full variable domain, with the rest looked up from reference TRBV5-1 and TRBJ2-3, is KAGVTQTPRYLIKTRGQQVTLSCSPISGHRSVSWYQQTPGQGLQFLFEYFSETQRNKGNFPGRFSGRQFSNSRSEMNVSTLELGDSALYLCASSGGARSGTDTQYFGPGTRLTVL.

V and J are TRBV6-5 and TRBJ1-2; TRBD1 might be the D (6 bases). Germline assignment: CDR1 MNHEY and CDR2 SVGAGI. The CDR3 covers 15 residues. V was clipped by 0 bases and J by 4 bases, with 12 bases between them. The CDR3 bases are TGTGCCAGCAGTTACTCGGTGACAGGAAGCTATGGCTACACCTTC. Its translation: CASSYSVTGSYGYTF.

The J gene is TRBJ2-7, the V gene TRBV5-4; TRBD1 might be the D (6 bases). The germline V gene has CDR1 SGHNT and CDR2 YYREEE (reference sequence). The CDR3 totals 15 residues. The V gene lost 4 bases and the J gene lost 0 bases, with 14 bases spanning the gap. CDR3 protein: CASSTDSRSSYEQYF. The DNA for the CDR3 is TGTGCCAGCAGCACGGACAGCCGAAGCTCCTACGAGCAGTACTTC.

This chain connects TRBV5-1 to TRBJ2-3; 7 nucleotides agree with TRBD2. Germline values: CDR1 SGHRS, CDR2 YFSETQ. V trimming: 1 base; J trimming: 0 bases; junction bases outside the gene matches: 8. This CDR3 comprises 17 residues. Written as DNA, the CDR3 is TGCGCCAGCAGCTTGTTTCCGACTAGCCTAAGCACAGATACGCAGTATTTT. Encoded protein: CASSLFPTSLSTDTQYF.